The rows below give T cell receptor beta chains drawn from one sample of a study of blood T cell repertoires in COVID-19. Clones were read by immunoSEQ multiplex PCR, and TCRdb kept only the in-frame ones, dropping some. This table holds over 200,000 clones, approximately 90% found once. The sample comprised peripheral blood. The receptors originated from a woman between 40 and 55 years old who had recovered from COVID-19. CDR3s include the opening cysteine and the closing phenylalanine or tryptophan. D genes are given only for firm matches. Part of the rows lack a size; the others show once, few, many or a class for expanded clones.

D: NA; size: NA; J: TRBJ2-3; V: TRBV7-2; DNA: TGTGCCAGCAGCTTAGGGCCTGGAGATACGCAGTATTTT; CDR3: CASSLGPGDTQYF
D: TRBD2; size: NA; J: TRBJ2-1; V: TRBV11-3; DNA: TGTGCCAGCAGCTTCGGGACTAGCTCAAGCCTGTTCTTC; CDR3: CASSFGTSSSLFF
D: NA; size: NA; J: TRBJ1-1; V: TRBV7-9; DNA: TGTGCCAGCAGCCCCTGGGGGGACGGAGCTTTCTTT; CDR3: CASSPWGDGAFF
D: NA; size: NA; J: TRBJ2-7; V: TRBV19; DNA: TGTGCCAGTAGTAAGGGCCTAGCGACCTACGAGCAGTACTTC; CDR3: CASSKGLATYEQYF
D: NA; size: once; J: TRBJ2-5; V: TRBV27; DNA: TGTGCCAGCAGTTTTCGGGAATGGGGACAAGAGACCCAGTACTTC; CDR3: CASSFREWGQETQYF
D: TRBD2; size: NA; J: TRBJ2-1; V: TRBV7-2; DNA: TGTGCCAGCAGACCCCCGGGACTAGCGGGAGTCTTGGATGAGCAGTTCTTC; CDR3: CASRPPGLAGVLDEQFF
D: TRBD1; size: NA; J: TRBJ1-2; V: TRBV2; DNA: TGTGCCAGCAGGGACGTACAGGGGTCTGGCTACACCTTC; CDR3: CASRDVQGSGYTF
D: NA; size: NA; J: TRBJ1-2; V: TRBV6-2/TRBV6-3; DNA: TGTGCCAGCAGTCCCCCCCAGGGGTATGGCTACACCTTC; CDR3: CASSPPQGYGYTF
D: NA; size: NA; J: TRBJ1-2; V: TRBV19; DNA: TGTGCCAGTAGTGCCCCCCCCGGGACTTGGGGCTACACCTTC; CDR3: CASSAPPGTWGYTF
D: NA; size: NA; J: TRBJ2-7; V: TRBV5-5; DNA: TGTGCCAGCAGCCCCGCTGGGGGGAGTGGTCCCTACGAGCAGTACTTC; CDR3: CASSPAGGSGPYEQYF
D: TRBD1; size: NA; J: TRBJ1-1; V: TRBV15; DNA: TGTGCCACCAGCAGAGATAGGGGGACAGGGCCTGAAGCTTTCTTT; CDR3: CATSRDRGTGPEAFF
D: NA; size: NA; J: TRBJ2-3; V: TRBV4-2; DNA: TGTGCCAGCAGCCTCAATGCCTTGGAGGATACGCAGTATTTT; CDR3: CASSLNALEDTQYF
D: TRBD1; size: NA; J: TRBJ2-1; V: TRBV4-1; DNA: TGCGCCAGCAGCCGACGACAGGGTCTCAATGAGCAGTTCTTC; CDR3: CASSRRQGLNEQFF
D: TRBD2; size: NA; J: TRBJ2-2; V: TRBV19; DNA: TGTGCCAGTAGTCCCGGCGGGGGGCCCACCGGGGAGCTGTTTTTT; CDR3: CASSPGGGPTGELFF
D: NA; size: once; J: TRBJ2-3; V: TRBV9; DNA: TGTGCCAGCAGCGTATCCGCAGATACGCAGTATTTT; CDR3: CASSVSADTQYF
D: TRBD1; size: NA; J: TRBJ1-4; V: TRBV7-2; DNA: TGTGCCAGCAGCTTAGCCGGACAGGGCTCAACTAATGAAAAACTGTTTTTT; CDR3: CASSLAGQGSTNEKLFF
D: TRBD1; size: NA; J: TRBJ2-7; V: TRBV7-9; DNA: TGTGCCAGCAGCCCATTGACAGGGGGTGAGCAGTACTTC; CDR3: CASSPLTGGEQYF
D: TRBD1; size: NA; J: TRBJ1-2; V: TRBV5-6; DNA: TGTGCCAGCAGCCGCCCAGGGGGTCTGAGCTATGGCTACACCTTC; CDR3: CASSRPGGLSYGYTF
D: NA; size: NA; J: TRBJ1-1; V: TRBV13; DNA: TGTGCCAGCAGCTTAGAAATCACTCCTTTCTTT; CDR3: CASSLEITPFF
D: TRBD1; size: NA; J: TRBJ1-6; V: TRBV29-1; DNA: TGCAGCGTTAGGCAGGGGGCACAATCACCCCTCCACTTT; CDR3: CSVRQGAQSPLHF
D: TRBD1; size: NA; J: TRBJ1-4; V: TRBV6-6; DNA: TGTGCCAGCGGGAGGCAGGGGACAGCCTCTAATGAAAAACTGTTTTTT; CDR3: CASGRQGTASNEKLFF
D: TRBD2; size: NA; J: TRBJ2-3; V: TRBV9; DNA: TGTGCCAGCAGCCAGAGACTAGCGGGGAGCACAGATACGCAGTATTTT; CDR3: CASSQRLAGSTDTQYF
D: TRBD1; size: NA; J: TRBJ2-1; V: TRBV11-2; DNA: TGTGCCAGCAGCCCCCGACAGGGGGCCCCCTACAATGAGCAGTTCTTC; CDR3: CASSPRQGAPYNEQFF
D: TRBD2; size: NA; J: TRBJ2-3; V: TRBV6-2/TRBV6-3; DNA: TGTGCCAGCAGTTCGAGGACTAGCGGAAGCACAGATACGCAGTATTTT; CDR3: CASSSRTSGSTDTQYF
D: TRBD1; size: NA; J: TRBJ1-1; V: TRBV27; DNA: TGTGCCAGCAGCAACAGGGGGCTGGGAGCTTTCTTT; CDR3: CASSNRGLGAFF
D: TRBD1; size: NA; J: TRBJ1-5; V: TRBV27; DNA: TGTGCCAGCAGTTTAGAGACAGGGGACCAGCCCCAGCATTTT; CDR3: CASSLETGDQPQHF
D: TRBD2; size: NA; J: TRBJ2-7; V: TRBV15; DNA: TGTGCCACCAGCAGAGATCTCGGGGGGGAGCAGTACTTC; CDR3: CATSRDLGGEQYF
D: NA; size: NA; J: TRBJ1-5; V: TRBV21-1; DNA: TGTGCCAGCGAAACGGGACAGGCCTCTAGGCAGCCCCAGCATTTT; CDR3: CASETGQASRQPQHF
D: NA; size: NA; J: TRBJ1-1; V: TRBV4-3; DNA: TGCGCCAGCAGCCAAGATCCCCCGGGGGGGAACACTGAAGCTTTCTTT; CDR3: CASSQDPPGGNTEAFF
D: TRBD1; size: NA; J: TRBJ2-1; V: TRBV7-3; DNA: TGTGCCAGCAGCTTAACGGGACAGGGGGCACGATATGAGCAGTTCTTC; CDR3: CASSLTGQGARYEQFF
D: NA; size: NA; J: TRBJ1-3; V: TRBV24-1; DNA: TGTGCCACCAAAGATAGCTCTGGAAACACCATATATTTT; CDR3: CATKDSSGNTIYF
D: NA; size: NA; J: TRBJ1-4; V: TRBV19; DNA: TGTGCCAGTAGCCCGGGGACTGCAACTAATGAAAAACTGTTTTTT; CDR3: CASSPGTATNEKLFF
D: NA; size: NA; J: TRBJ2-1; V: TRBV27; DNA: TGTGCCAGCAGTTTAGGAGCGAGGCTAGCGACCTCGGATGAGCAGTTCTTC; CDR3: CASSLGARLATSDEQFF
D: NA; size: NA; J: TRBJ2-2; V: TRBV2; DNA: TGTGCCAGCAGTGAAGGGCCCTACACCGGGGAGCTGTTTTTT; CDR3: CASSEGPYTGELFF
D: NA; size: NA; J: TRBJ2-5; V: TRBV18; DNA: TGTGCCAGCTCACCACCGGGCGGGCTGGGCGGGGAGACCCAGTACTTC; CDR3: CASSPPGGLGGETQYF
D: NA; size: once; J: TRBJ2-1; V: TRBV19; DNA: TGTGCCAGTAGGCGAGTCGGCGGAGGCCCCACTGAGCAGTTCTTC; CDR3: CASRRVGGGPTEQFF
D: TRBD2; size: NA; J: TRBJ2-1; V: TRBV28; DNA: TGTGCCAGCAGCCCCAAGGGTCTAGCGGGAGGGGGGCAGGGGCAGTTCTTC; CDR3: CASSPKGLAGGGQGQFF